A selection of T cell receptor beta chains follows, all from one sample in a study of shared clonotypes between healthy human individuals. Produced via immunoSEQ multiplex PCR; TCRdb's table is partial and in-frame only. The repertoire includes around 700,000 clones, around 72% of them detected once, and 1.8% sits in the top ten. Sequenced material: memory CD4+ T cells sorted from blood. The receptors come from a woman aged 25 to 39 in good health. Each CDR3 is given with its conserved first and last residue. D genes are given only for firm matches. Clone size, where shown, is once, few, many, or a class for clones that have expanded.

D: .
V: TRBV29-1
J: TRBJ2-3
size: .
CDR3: CSARYFTDTQYF
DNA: TGCAGCGCCCGATATTTCACAGATACGCAGTATTTT

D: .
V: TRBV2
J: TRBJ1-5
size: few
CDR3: CASSEARKNQPQHF
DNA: TGTGCCAGCAGTGAAGCTCGGAAGAATCAGCCCCAGCATTTT

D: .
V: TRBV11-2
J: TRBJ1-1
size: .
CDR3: CASSYSGGDSEAFF
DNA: TGTGCCAGCAGCTACTCGGGAGGGGACTCTGAAGCTTTCTTT

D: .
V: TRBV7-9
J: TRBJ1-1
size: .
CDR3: CASSRKAEAFF
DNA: TGTGCCAGCAGCCGAAAGGCTGAAGCTTTCTTT

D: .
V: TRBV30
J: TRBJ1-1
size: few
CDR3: CAYTRRSTEAFF
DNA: TGTGCCTACACACGAAGGAGCACTGAAGCTTTCTTT

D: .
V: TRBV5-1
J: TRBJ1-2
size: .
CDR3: CASSREANGYTF
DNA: TGCGCCAGCAGCCGGGAGGCTAATGGCTACACCTTC

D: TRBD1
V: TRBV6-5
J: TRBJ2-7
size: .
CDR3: CASSRDRAGYEQYF
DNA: TGTGCCAGCAGCCGGGACAGGGCGGGCTACGAGCAGTACTTC

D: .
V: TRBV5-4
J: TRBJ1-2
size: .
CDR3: CASSHPGQPKDYGYTF
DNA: TGTGCCAGCAGCCACCCCGGACAGCCGAAGGACTATGGCTACACCTTC

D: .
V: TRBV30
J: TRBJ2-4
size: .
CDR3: CAWTENIQYF
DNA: TGTGCCTGGACAGAAAACATTCAGTACTTC

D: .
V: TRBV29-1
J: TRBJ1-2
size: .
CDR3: CSVDWGNYGYTF
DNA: TGCAGCGTTGACTGGGGGAACTATGGCTACACCTTC